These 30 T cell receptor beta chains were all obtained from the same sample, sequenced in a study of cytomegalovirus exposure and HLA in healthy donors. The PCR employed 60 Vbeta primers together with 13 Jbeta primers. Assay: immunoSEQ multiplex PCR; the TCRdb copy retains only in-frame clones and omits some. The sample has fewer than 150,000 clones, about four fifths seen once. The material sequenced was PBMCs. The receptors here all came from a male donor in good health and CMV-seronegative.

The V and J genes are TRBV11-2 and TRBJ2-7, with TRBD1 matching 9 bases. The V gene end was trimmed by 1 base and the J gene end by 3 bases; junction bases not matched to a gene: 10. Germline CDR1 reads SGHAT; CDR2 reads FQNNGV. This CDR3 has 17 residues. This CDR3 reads CASSLGGVTGGVYEQYF. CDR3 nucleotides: TGTGCCAGCAGCTTAGGCGGAGTGACAGGGGGGGTCTACGAGCAGTACTTC.

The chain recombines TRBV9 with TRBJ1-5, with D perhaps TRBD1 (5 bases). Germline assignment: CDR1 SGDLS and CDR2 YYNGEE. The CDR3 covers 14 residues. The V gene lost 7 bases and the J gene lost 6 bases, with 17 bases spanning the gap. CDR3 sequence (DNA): TGTGCCAGCGGACTTTCGGGGGGGGGTCAGCCCCAGCATTTT. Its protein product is CASGLSGGGQPQHF.

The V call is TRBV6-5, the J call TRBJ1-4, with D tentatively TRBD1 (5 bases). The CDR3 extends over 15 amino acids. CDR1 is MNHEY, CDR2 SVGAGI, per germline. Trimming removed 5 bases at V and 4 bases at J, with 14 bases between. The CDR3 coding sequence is TGTGCCAGCAGTATAGGACGGGGGAGTAATGAAAAACTGTTTTTT. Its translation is CASSIGRGSNEKLFF.

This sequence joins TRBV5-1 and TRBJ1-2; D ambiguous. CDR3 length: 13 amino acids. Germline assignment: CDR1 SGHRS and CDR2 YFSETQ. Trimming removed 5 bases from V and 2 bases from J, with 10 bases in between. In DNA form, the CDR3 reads TGCGCCAGCAGACATACGGGAAACTATGGCTACACCTTC. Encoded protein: CASRHTGNYGYTF.

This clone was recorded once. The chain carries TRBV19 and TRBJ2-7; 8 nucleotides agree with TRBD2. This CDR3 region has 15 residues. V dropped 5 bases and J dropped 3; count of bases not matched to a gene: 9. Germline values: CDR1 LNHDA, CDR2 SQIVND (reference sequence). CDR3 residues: CASSFQAGDGYEQYF. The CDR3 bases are TGTGCCAGTAGTTTCCAAGCGGGAGACGGCTACGAGCAGTACTTC. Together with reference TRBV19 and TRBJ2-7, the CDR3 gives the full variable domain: DGGITQSPKYLFRKEGQNVTLSCEQNLNHDAMYWYRQDPGQGLRLIYYSQIVNDFQKGDIAEGYSVSREKKESFPLTVTSAQKNPTAFYLCASSFQAGDGYEQYFGPGTRLTVT.

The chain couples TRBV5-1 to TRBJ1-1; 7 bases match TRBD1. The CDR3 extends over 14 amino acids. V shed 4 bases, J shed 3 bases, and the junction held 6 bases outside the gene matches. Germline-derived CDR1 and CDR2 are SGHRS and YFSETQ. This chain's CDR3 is CASSQRGPDTEAFF. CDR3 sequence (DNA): TGCGCCAGCAGCCAGAGGGGGCCAGACACTGAAGCTTTCTTT. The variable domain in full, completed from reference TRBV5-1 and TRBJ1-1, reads KAGVTQTPRYLIKTRGQQVTLSCSPISGHRSVSWYQQTPGQGLQFLFEYFSETQRNKGNFPGRFSGRQFSNSRSEMNVSTLELGDSALYLCASSQRGPDTEAFFGQGTRLTVV.

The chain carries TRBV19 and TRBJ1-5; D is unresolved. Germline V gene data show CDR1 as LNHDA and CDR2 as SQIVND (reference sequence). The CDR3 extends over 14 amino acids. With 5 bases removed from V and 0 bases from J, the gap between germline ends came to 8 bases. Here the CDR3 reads CASSGRGSNQPQHF. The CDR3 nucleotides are TGTGCCAGTAGTGGACGGGGTAGCAATCAGCCCCAGCATTTT.

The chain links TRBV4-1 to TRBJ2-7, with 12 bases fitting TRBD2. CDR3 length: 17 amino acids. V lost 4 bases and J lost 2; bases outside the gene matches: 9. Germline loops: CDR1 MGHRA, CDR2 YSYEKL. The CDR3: CASSLRLAGDRTYEQYF. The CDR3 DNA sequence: TGCGCCAGCAGCCTACGACTAGCGGGGGACCGAACCTACGAGCAGTACTTC.

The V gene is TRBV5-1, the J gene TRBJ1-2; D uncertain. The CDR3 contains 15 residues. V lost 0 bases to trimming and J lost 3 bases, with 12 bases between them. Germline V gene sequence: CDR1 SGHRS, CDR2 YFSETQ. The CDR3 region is CASSLVGLLDYGYTF. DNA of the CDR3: TGCGCCAGCAGCTTGGTAGGACTTCTGGACTATGGCTACACCTTC.

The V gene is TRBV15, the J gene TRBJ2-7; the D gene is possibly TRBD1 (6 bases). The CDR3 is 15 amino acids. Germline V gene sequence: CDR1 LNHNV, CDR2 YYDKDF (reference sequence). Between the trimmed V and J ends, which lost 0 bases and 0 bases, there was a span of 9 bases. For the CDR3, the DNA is TGTGCCACCAGCAGAGATCAGGGGTTCTCCTACGAGCAGTACTTC. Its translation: CATSRDQGFSYEQYF. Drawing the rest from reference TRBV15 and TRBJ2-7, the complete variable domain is DAMVIQNPRYQVTQFGKPVTLSCSQTLNHNVMYWYQQKSSQAPKLLFHYYDKDFNNEADTPDNFQSRRPNTSFCFLDIRSPGLGDTAMYLCATSRDQGFSYEQYFGPGTRLTVT.

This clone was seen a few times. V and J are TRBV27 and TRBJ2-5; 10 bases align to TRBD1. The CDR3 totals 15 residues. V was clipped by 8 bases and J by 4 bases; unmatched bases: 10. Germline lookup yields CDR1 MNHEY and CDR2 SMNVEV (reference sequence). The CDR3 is CASRSGDRGRETQYF. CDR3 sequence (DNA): TGTGCCAGCCGCTCTGGGGACAGGGGTCGAGAGACCCAGTACTTC.

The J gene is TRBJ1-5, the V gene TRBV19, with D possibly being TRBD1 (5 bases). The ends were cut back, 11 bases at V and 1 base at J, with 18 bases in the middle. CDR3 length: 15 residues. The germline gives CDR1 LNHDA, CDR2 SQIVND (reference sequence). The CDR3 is CASRWGQNSNQPQHF. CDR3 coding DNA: TGTGCCTCACGCTGGGGCCAGAACAGCAATCAGCCCCAGCATTTT.

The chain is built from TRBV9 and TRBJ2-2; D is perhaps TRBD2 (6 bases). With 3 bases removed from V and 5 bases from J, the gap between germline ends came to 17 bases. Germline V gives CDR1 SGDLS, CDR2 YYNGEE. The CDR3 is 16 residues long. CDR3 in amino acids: CASSGGGRYRTGELFF. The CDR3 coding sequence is TGTGCCAGCAGCGGCGGAGGGCGTTATAGGACCGGGGAGCTGTTTTTT.

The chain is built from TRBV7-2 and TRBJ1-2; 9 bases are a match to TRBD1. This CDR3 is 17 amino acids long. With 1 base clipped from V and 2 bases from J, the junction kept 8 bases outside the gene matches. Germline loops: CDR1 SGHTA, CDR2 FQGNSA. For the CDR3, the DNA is TGTGCCAGCAGCTTAGGGGCGACAGGGGGAACCAACTATGGCTACACCTTC. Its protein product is CASSLGATGGTNYGYTF.

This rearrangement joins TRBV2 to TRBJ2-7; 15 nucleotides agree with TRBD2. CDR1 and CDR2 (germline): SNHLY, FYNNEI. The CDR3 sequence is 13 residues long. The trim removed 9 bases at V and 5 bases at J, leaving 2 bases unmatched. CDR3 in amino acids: CARGLAGGHEQYF. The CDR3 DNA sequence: TGTGCCAGGGGACTAGCGGGAGGCCACGAGCAGTACTTC.

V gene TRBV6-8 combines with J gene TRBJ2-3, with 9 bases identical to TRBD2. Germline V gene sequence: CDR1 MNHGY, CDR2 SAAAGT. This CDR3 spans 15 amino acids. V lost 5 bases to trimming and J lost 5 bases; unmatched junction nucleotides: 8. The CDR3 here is CASSKAGGPQDTQYF. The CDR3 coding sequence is TGTGCCAGCAGTAAGGCGGGGGGGCCTCAAGATACGCAGTATTTT.

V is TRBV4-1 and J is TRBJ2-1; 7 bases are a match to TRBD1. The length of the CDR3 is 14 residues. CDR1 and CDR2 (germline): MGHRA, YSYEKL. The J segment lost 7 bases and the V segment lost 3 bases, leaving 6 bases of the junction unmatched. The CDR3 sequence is CASSQQQGWNEQFF. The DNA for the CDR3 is TGCGCCAGCAGCCAGCAACAGGGGTGGAATGAGCAGTTCTTC.

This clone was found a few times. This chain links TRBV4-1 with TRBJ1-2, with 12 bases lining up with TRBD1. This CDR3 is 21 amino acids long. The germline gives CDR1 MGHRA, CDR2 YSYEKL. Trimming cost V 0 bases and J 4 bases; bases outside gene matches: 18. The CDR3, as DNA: TGCGCCAGCAGCCAAGATTGGGGGTCAGGGACAGGGGGCCGTCGAATCTATGGCTACACCTTC. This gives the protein CASSQDWGSGTGGRRIYGYTF.

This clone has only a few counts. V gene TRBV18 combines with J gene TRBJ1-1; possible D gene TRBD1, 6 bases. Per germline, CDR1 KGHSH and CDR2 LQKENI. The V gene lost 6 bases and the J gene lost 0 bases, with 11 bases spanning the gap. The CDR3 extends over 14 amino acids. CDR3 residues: CASSRGGMNTEAFF. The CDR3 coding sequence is TGTGCCAGCTCCCGAGGGGGAATGAACACTGAAGCTTTCTTT. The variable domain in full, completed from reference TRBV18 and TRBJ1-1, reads NAGVMQNPRHLVRRRGQEARLRCSPMKGHSHVYWYRQLPEEGLKFMVYLQKENIIDESGMPKERFSAEFPKEGPSILRIQQVVRGDSAAYFCASSRGGMNTEAFFGQGTRLTVV.

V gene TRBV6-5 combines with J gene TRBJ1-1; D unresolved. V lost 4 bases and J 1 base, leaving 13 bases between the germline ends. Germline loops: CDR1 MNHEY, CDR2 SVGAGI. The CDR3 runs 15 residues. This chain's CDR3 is CASSLDWEGNTEAFF. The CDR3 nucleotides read TGTGCCAGCAGTTTAGATTGGGAGGGGAACACTGAAGCTTTCTTT.

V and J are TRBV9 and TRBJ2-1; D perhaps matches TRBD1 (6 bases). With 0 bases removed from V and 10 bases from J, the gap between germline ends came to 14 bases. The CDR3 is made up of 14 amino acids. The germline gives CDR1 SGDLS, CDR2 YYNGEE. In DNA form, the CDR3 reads TGTGCCAGCAGCGTAGCCAACAGGGTGGGGGAGCAGTTCTTC. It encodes CASSVANRVGEQFF.

CDR3 in amino acids: CASSQASGRRSYNEQFF. Written as DNA, the CDR3 is TGCGCCAGCAGCCAAGCTAGCGGGAGGAGGTCCTACAATGAGCAGTTCTTC. The chain employs TRBV4-1 and TRBJ2-1; 11 bases line up with TRBD2. J lost 1 base, V lost 1 base, and 3 bases had no gene match. Looked up from germline, CDR1 is MGHRA and CDR2 is YSYEKL. CDR3 size: 17 residues.

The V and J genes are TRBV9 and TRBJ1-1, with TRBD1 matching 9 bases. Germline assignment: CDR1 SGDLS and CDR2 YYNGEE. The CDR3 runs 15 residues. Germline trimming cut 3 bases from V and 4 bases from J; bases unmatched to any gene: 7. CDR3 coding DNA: TGTGCCAGCAGCGAGACAGGGGGTTTGAGCACTGAAGCTTTCTTT. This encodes CASSETGGLSTEAFF.

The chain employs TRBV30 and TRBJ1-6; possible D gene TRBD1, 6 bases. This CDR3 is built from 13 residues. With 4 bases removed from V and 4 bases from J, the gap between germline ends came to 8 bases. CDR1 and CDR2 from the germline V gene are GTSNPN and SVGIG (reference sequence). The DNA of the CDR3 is TGTGCCTGGAACAGGGAATATAATTCACCCCTCCACTTT. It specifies CAWNREYNSPLHF.

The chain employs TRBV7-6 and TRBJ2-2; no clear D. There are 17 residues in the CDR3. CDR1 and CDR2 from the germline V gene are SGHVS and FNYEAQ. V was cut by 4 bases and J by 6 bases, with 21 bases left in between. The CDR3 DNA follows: TGTGCCAGCAGCTCCTCTGCCCTCTGGAGTCCCCCCGGGGAGCTGTTTTTT. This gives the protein CASSSSALWSPPGELFF.

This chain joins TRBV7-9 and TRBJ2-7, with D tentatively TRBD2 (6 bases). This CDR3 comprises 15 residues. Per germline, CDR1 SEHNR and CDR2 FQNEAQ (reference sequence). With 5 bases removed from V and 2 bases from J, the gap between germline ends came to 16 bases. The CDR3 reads CASSKGLSSTYEQYF. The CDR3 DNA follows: TGTGCCAGCAGCAAGGGACTGAGCTCCACCTACGAGCAGTACTTC.

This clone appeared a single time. The CDR3 loop reads CASSTTGNTEAFF. The CDR3 nucleotides are TGCGCCAGCAGCACGACAGGGAACACTGAAGCTTTCTTT. The chain employs TRBV5-1 and TRBJ1-1; maybe TRBD1 (6 bases). The CDR3 sequence is 13 residues long. Germline CDR1 and CDR2: SGHRS and YFSETQ. Trimming left V 4 bases short and J 1 base short, with 8 bases between.

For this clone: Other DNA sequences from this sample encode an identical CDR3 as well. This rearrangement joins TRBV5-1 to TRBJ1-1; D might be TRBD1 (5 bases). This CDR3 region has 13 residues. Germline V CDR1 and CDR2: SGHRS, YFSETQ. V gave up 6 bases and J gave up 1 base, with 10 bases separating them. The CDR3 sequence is CASNGQGNTEAFF. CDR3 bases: TGCGCCAGCAACGGACAAGGGAACACTGAAGCTTTCTTT.

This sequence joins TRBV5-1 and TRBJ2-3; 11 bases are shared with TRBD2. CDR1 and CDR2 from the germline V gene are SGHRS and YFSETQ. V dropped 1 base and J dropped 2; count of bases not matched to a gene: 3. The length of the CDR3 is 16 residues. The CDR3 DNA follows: TGCGCCAGCAGCTTGACTAGCGGGGGTTACACAGATACGCAGTATTTT. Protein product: CASSLTSGGYTDTQYF.

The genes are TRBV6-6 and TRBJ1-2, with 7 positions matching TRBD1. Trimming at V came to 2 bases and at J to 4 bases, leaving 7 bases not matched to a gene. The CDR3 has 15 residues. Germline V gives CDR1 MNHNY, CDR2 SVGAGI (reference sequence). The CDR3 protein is CASSYPGTAFYGYTF. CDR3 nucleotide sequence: TGTGCCAGCAGTTACCCCGGGACAGCTTTCTATGGCTACACCTTC.